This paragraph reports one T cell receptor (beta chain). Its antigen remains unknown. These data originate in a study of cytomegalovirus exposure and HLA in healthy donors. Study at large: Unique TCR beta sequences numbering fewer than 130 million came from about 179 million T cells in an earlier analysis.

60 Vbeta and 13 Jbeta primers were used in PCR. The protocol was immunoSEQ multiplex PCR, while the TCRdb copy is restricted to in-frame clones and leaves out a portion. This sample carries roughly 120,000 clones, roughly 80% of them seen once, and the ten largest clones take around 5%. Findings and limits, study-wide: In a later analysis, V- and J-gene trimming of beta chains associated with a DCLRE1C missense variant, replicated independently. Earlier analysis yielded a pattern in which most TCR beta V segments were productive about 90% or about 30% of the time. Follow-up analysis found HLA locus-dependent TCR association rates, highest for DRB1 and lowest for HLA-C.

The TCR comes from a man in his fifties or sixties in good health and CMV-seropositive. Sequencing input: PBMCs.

The CDR3 is CASRKGDLNTEAFF. The CDR3 DNA is TGTGCCAGTAGGAAGGGGGATTTGAACACTGAAGCTTTCTTT. The V and J genes are TRBV19 and TRBJ1-1, with D perhaps matching TRBD1 (6 bases). V was clipped by 6 bases and J by 0 bases, with 11 bases between them. The CDR3 loop spans 14 amino acids. CDR1 is LNHDA and CDR2 is SQIVND in the germline V gene (reference sequence).